This TCR beta chain is drawn from a study of blood T cell repertoires in COVID-19. Study context: Some COVID-19 samples were acute and others convalescent; all came from the United States, Italy and Spain. Sources were T cells, B-cell-depleted T cells, or PBMCs; the material itself was cDNA or gDNA.

Sequenced by immunoSEQ multiplex PCR; TCRdb stores in-frame clones only, minus some. The sample gives approximately 130,000 clones, about 80% of which show up once; around a tenth is in the top ten. This clonotype originated in a man aged 40-55 years with active or convalescent COVID-19. Sample: peripheral blood.

CDR3 in DNA: TGCGCCAGCAGCCTCACCGACAGGGCGGTCGGCTACACCTTC. Protein product: CASSLTDRAVGYTF. The gene calls are TRBV5-1 and TRBJ1-2, with 7 nucleotides matching TRBD1. CDR1 and CDR2 from the germline V gene are SGHRS and YFSETQ. V was clipped by 4 bases and J by 8 bases; unmatched bases: 11. This CDR3 region has 14 residues.